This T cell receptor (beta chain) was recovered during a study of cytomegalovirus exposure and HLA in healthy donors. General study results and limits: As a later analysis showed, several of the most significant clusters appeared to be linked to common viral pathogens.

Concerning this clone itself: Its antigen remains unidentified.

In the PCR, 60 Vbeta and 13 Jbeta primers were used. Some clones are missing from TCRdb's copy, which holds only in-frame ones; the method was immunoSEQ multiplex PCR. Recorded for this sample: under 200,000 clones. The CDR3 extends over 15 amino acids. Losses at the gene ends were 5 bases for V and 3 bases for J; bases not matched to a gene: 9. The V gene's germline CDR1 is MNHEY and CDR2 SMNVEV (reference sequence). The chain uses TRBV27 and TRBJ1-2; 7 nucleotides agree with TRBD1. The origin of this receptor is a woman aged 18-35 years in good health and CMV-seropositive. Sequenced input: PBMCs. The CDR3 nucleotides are TGTGCCAGCAGTCCGGGACAGCGTCCGGACTATGGCTACACCTTC. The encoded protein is CASSPGQRPDYGYTF.